The next 7 T cell receptor beta chains were all read from a single sample in a study of long-term antiretroviral therapy in people with HIV. The libraries were made with immunoSEQ v3.0 at survey level. Assay: immunoSEQ multiplex PCR; the TCRdb copy retains only in-frame clones and omits some. The table has roughly 20,000 clones, more than 75% seen once. This sample comprised unsorted PBMCs, obtained 0.5 years after starting antiretroviral therapy. The receptors stem from a man aged 35-49 years with HIV.

This rearrangement joins TRBV6-5 to TRBJ2-4; D is ambiguous. V lost 4 bases and J 1 base, leaving 8 bases between the germline ends. CDR3 length: 14 amino acids. Germline assignment: CDR1 MNHEY and CDR2 SVGAGI. The CDR3 coding sequence is TGTGCCAGCAGTTCCTTGGGGGCCAAAAACATTCAGTACTTC. This gives the protein CASSSLGAKNIQYF.

This CDR3 reads CASSRSSGKGTDTQYF. CDR3 DNA: TGCGCCAGCAGCAGGTCTAGCGGAAAGGGCACAGATACGCAGTATTTT. The rearrangement uses TRBV5-1 and TRBJ2-3, with 7 bases lining up with TRBD2. The ends lost 4 bases at V and 1 base at J; junction bases unmatched: 9. This CDR3 has 16 residues. CDR1 is SGHRS and CDR2 is YFSETQ in the germline V gene.

The chain joins TRBV11-2 to TRBJ1-2; maybe TRBD1 (6 bases). Deletions cut 5 bases from V and 7 bases from J, with 11 bases between. CDR3 size: 12 residues. Germline V gene lookup returns CDR1 SGHAT and CDR2 FQNNGV. The chain's CDR3 is CASSRDKGGYTF. CDR3 in DNA: TGTGCCAGCAGCCGGGACAAGGGTGGCTACACCTTC.

This clone has only a few counts. The DNA of the CDR3 is TGTGCCAGCAGCCCGGACAGCATCCCCTCCTACGAGCAGTACTTC. Protein product: CASSPDSIPSYEQYF. V gene TRBV5-4 combines with J gene TRBJ2-7; possible D gene TRBD1, 6 bases. The V end was cut by 4 bases, the J end by 0 bases, with 14 bases between. The germline gives CDR1 SGHNT, CDR2 YYREEE (reference sequence). The CDR3 loop spans 15 amino acids. Drawing the rest from reference TRBV5-4 and TRBJ2-7, the complete variable domain is ETGVTQSPTHLIKTRGQQVTLRCSSQSGHNTVSWYQQALGQGPQFIFQYYREEENGRGNFPPRFSGLQFPNYSSELNVNALELDDSALYLCASSPDSIPSYEQYFGPGTRLTVT.

This clone was observed once. This chain joins TRBV28 and TRBJ2-7; D perhaps matches TRBD2 (6 bases). The germline V and J ends were trimmed by 7 bases and 4 bases, with 14 bases remaining between them. The germline V gene has CDR1 MDHEN and CDR2 SYDVKM. This CDR3 contains 13 residues. The CDR3: CASTLRAGYEQYF. The CDR3, as DNA: TGTGCCAGCACCCTTAGGGCGGGGTACGAGCAGTACTTC.

This clone has a handful of counts. The chain combines TRBV6-1 with TRBJ2-7; perhaps TRBD1 as D (5 bases). The V end was cut by 9 bases, the J end by 4 bases, with 7 bases between. There are 10 residues in the CDR3. The germline V gene encodes CDR1 MNHNS and CDR2 SASEGT. CDR3 DNA sequence: TGTGCCAGTGGGGCATACGAGCAGTACTTC. Translating it yields CASGAYEQYF.

The gene calls are TRBV10-1 and TRBJ2-7; the match to TRBD1 covers 7 bases. Germline V gene data show CDR1 as WNHNN and CDR2 as SYGVQD (reference sequence). The CDR3 totals 14 residues. With V trimmed by 3 bases and J by 5 bases, 7 bases remained unmatched. The CDR3 here is CASSDDRVGNEQYF. The DNA of the CDR3 is TGCGCCAGCAGTGATGACAGGGTTGGCAACGAGCAGTACTTC.